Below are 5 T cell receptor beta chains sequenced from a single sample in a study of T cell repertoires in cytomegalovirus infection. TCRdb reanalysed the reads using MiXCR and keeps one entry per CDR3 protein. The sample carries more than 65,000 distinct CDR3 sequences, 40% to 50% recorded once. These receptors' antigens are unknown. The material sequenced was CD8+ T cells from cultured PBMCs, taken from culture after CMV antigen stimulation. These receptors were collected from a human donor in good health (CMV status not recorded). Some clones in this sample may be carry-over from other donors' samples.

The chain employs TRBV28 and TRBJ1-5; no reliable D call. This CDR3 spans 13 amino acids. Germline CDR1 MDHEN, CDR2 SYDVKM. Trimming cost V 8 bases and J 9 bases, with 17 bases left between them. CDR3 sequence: CASYHLGFRPQHF. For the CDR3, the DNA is TGTGCCAGCTATCACTTAGGGTTTCGGCCCCAGCATTTT. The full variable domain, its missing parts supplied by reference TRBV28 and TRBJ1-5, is DVKVTQSSRYLVKRTGEKVFLECVQDMDHENMFWYRQDPGLGLRLIYFSYDVKMKEKGDIPEGYSVSREKKERFSLILESASTNQTSMYLCASYHLGFRPQHFGDGTRLSIL.

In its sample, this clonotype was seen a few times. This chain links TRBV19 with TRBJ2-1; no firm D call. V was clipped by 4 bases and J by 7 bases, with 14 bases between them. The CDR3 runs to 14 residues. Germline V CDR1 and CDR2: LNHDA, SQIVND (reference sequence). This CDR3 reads CASSKQSAMNEQFF. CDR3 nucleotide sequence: TGTGCCAGTAGTAAACAGTCTGCTATGAATGAGCAGTTCTTC. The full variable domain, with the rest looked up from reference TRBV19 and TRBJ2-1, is DGGITQSPKYLFRKEGQNVTLSCEQNLNHDAMYWYRQDPGQGLRLIYYSQIVNDFQKGDIAEGYSVSREKKESFPLTVTSAQKNPTAFYLCASSKQSAMNEQFFGPGTRLTVL.

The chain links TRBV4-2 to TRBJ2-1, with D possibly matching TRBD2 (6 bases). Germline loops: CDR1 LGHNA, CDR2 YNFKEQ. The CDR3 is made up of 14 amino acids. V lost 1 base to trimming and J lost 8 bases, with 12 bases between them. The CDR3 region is CASSQGTGEDEQFF. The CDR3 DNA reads TGTGCCAGCAGCCAAGGTACGGGGGAAGATGAGCAGTTCTTC.

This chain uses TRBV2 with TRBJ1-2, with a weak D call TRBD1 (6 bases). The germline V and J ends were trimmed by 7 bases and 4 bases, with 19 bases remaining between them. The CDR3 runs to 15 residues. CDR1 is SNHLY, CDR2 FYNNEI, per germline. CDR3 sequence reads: CASISPTGPSYGYTF. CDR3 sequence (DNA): TGTGCCAGCATCTCCCCGACAGGTCCTAGCTATGGCTACACCTTC.

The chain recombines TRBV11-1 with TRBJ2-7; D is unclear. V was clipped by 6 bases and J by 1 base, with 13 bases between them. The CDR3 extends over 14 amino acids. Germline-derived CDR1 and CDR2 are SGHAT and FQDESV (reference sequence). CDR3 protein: CASSSKAGSYEQYF. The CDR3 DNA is TGTGCCAGCAGTTCTAAGGCAGGATCCTACGAGCAGTACTTC.